The 6 T cell receptor beta chains given below trace back to one sample, sequenced in a study of T-cell memory formation after mild COVID-19. Via MiXCR, TCRdb re-called the 5' RACE reads, giving one row per CDR3 protein. The sample contains 430,000 or so distinct CDR3 sequences, 25% of which appear only once. Sample: PBMCs or a T cell subset sorted from them (not recorded which). These TCRs come from an adult woman who had mild COVID-19 (a few samples of this study predate the infection). Cell type and time point are not known.

In its sample, this clonotype was seen a few times. The genes are TRBV15 and TRBJ2-5, with D hard to call. The V end was cut by 4 bases, the J end by 5 bases, with 11 bases between. The CDR3 totals 13 residues. CDR1 LNHNV and CDR2 YYDKDF come from the germline V gene (reference sequence). CDR3 sequence: CATSTSTRETQYF. CDR3 nucleotide sequence: TGTGCCACCAGCACCTCTACCCGCGAGACCCAGTACTTC. The full variable domain, its missing parts supplied by reference TRBV15 and TRBJ2-5, is DAMVIQNPRYQVTQFGKPVTLSCSQTLNHNVMYWYQQKSSQAPKLLFHYYDKDFNNEADTPDNFQSRRPNTSFCFLDIRSPGLGDTAMYLCATSTSTRETQYFGPGTRLLVL.

This rearrangement joins TRBV5-1 to TRBJ2-1; 10 positions agree with TRBD1. Trimming cost V 0 bases and J 5 bases; bases outside gene matches: 8. The CDR3 has 17 amino acids. The germline V gene encodes CDR1 SGHRS and CDR2 YFSETQ. The CDR3 coding sequence is TGCGCCAGCAGCTTGGCCACCCGGGACAGGGGTAACAATGAGCAGTTCTTC. It specifies CASSLATRDRGNNEQFF.

The chain employs TRBV7-3 and TRBJ2-3, with D perhaps TRBD1 or TRBD2 (5 bases each). Germline CDR1 is SGHTA and CDR2 is FQGTGA. V was shortened by 5 bases and J by 2 bases, with 11 bases between the two germline ends. There are 14 residues in the CDR3. CDR3 sequence reads: CASSPGRDTDTQYF. The CDR3 nucleotides read TGTGCCAGCAGCCCGGGACGGGACACAGATACGCAGTATTTT.

This clonotype came up many times. The junction departs from the called germline gene at one end, perhaps through a read error. This chain joins TRBV7-2 and TRBJ2-3; D uncertain. In germline, CDR1 is SGHTA, CDR2 FQGNSA. This CDR3 has 13 residues. CDR3 protein: CASSLVTTDTQYF. The CDR3 DNA reads TGCGCCAGCAGCTTGGTGACCACAGATACGCAGTATTTT.

There are a few counts of this clonotype. This chain connects TRBV3-1 to TRBJ2-7, with no clear D. The CDR3 is made up of 14 amino acids. CDR1 LGHDT and CDR2 YNNKEL come from the germline V gene (reference sequence). Between the trimmed V and J ends, which lost 1 base and 2 bases, there was a span of 9 bases. CDR3 nucleotides: TGTGCCAGCAGCCAAGTGCTAGTTCCCTACGAGCAGTACTTC. Its translation: CASSQVLVPYEQYF.

A note on this clonotype: At one end the junction does not follow the germline gene, possibly because of a read error. The genes are TRBV7-3 and TRBJ2-2; 7 nucleotides agree with TRBD2. The CDR3 spans 17 residues. The V gene's germline CDR1 is SGHTA and CDR2 FQGTGA. In DNA form, the CDR3 reads TGTGCCAGCAGCCCAATGGGCCTAGCGGTCAACACCGGGGAGTTGTTTTTT. Amino acids: CASSPMGLAVNTGELFF.